This is a list of T cell receptor beta chains from one sample in a study of blood T cell repertoires in COVID-19. TCRdb's table, derived via immunoSEQ multiplex PCR, lists solely in-frame clones and lacks some. Altogether 130,000 or so clones are present, roughly 80% being singletons, with the ten largest covering 10% to 15%. The sequencing sample was made of peripheral blood. The origin of the receptors is a woman aged 55-69 years with acute or convalescent COVID-19. Both conserved end residues are part of each CDR3. The D gene is left open where the match is weak.

d_call	v_call	j_call	cdr3_length	cdr3_aa	cdr3_nt
NA	TRBV19	TRBJ1-5	15	CASSIIQVDRQPQHF	TGTGCCAGTAGTATAATCCAGGTGGATCGACAGCCCCAGCATTTT
TRBD2	TRBV9	TRBJ2-3	15	CASSAAGGTTDTQYF	TGTGCCAGCAGCGCAGCGGGGGGTACCACAGATACGCAGTATTTT
TRBD1	TRBV6-5	TRBJ1-1	15	CASSTQTGPRAEAFF	TGTGCCAGCAGTACCCAGACAGGGCCCAGGGCTGAAGCTTTCTTT
NA	TRBV6-1	TRBJ1-4	15	CASSENGQGVKKLFF	TGTGCCAGCAGTGAAAACGGACAAGGCGTAAAAAAACTGTTTTTT
NA	TRBV18	TRBJ2-5	15	CASSPPGTPGETQYF	TGTGCCAGCTCACCACCGGGGACTCCGGGGGAGACCCAGTACTTC
NA	TRBV24-1	TRBJ1-5	13	CATSGQSHQPQHF	TGTGCCACCAGTGGACAATCTCATCAGCCCCAGCATTTT
NA	TRBV7-6	TRBJ2-3	15	CASSSGLTSTDTQYF	TGTGCCAGCAGCTCGGGACTCACTAGCACAGATACGCAGTATTTT
TRBD1	TRBV3-1/TRBV3-2	TRBJ1-1	14	CASRAGGWNTEAFF	TGTGCCAGCAGGGCAGGGGGCTGGAACACTGAAGCTTTCTTT
NA	TRBV19	TRBJ2-5	13	CASSLGSQETQYF	TGTGCCAGTAGCCTGGGCAGCCAAGAGACCCAGTACTTC
TRBD1	TRBV7-2	TRBJ1-5	19	CASSAAVGGEVRGNQPQHF	TGTGCCAGCAGCGCCGCGGTAGGGGGCGAGGTAAGGGGCAATCAGCCCCAGCATTTT
TRBD1	TRBV9	TRBJ1-3	14	CASYRGDSGNTIYF	TGTGCCAGCTACAGGGGGGACTCTGGAAACACCATATATTTT
TRBD1	TRBV9	TRBJ1-2	15	CASSGRTGTNYGYTF	TGTGCCAGCAGCGGCCGGACAGGGACTAACTATGGCTACACCTTC
TRBD1	TRBV24-1	TRBJ1-1	17	CATSDQDRDRVEYVAFF	TGTGCCACCAGTGATCAAGACCGGGACAGGGTTGAATATGTTGCTTTCTTT